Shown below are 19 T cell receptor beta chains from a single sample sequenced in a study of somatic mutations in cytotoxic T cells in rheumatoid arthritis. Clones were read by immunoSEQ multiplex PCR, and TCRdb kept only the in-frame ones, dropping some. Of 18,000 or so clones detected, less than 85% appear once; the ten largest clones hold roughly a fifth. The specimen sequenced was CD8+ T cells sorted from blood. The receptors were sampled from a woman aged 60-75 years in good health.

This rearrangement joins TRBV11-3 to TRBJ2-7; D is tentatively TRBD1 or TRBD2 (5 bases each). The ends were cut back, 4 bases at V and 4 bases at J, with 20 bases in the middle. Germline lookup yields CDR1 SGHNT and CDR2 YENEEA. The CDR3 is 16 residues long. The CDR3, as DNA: TGTGCCAGCAGCTCCCTGGGGCCAGGGAGTTCTTACGAGCAGTACTTC. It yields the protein CASSSLGPGSSYEQYF.

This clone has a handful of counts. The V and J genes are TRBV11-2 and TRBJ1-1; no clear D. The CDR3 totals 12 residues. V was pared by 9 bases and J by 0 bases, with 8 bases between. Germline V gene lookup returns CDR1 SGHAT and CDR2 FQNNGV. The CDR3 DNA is TGTGCCAGTAACCCAGTGAACACTGAAGCTTTCTTT. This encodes CASNPVNTEAFF.

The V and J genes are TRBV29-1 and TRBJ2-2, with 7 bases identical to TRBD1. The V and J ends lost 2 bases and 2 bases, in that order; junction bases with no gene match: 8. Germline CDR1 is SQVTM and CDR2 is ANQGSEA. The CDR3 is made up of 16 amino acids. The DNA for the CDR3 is TGCAGCGTTGAATTCAGGGGGACAGCAAACACCGGGGAGCTGTTTTTT. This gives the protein CSVEFRGTANTGELFF.

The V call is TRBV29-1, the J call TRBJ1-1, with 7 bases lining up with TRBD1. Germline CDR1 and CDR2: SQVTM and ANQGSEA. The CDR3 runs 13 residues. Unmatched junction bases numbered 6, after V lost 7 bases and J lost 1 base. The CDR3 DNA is TGCAGCGCTATGACAGGGCAGAACACTGAAGCTTTCTTT. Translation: CSAMTGQNTEAFF.

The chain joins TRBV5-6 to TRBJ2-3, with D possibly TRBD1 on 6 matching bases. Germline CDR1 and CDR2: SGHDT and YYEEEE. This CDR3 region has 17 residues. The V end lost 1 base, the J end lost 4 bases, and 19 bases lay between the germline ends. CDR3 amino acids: CASSLSGAAGQADTQYF. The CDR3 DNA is TGTGCCAGCAGCTTGTCAGGGGCGGCAGGGCAGGCAGATACGCAGTATTTT.

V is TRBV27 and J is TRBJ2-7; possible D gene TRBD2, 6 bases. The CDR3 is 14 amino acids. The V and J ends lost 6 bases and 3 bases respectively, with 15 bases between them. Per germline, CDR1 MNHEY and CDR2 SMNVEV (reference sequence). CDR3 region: CASRRDLANYEQYF. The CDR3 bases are TGTGCCAGCAGGCGGGACTTAGCCAACTACGAGCAGTACTTC.

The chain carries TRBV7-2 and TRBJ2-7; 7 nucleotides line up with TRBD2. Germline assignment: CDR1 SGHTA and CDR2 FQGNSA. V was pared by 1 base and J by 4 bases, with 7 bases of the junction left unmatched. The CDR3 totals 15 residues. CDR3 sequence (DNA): TGTGCCAGCAGCTTAGGAGATGCGGGAGTTTACGAGCAGTACTTC. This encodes CASSLGDAGVYEQYF.

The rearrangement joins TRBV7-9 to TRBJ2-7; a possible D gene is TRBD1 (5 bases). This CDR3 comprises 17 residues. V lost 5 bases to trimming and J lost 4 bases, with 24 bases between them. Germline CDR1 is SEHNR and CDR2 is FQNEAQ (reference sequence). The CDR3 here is CASSPRNLDRLGYEQYF. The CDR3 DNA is TGTGCCAGCAGCCCTCGTAACCTTGACAGATTGGGATACGAGCAGTACTTC.

CDR3 sequence reads: CASSRAGTGVSEAFF. CDR3 sequence (DNA): TGTGCCAGCAGTAGGGCCGGGACAGGGGTTTCTGAAGCTTTCTTT. V gene TRBV2 combines with J gene TRBJ1-1, with 10 bases aligning to TRBD1. The V segment lost 5 bases and the J segment 6 bases; nucleotides outside the gene matches: 9. The germline CDR1 and CDR2 sequences are SNHLY and FYNNEI. The CDR3 is 15 residues long.

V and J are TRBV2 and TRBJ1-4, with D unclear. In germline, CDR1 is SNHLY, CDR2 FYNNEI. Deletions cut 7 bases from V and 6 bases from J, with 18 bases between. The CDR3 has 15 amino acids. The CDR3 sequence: CASTTFRAADEKLFF. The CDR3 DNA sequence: TGTGCCAGCACCACCTTCCGGGCCGCAGATGAAAAACTGTTTTTT. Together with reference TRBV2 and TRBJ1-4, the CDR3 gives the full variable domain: EPEVTQTPSHQVTQMGQEVILRCVPISNHLYFYWYRQILGQKVEFLVSFYNNEISEKSEIFDDQFSVERPDGSNFTLKIRSTKLEDSAMYFCASTTFRAADEKLFFGSGTQLSVL.

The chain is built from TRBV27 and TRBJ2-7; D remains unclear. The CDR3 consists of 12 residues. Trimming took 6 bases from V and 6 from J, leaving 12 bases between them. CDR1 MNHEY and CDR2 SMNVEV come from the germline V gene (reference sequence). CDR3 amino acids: CASSRGDAEQYF. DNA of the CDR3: TGTGCCAGCAGCCGCGGTGATGCCGAGCAGTACTTC.

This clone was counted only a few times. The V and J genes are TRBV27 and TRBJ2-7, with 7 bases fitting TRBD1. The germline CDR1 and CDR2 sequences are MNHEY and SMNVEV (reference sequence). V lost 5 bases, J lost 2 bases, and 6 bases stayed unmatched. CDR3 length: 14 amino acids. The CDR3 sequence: CASSASTGPYEQYF. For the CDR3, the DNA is TGTGCCAGCAGTGCCTCGACAGGGCCCTACGAGCAGTACTTC.

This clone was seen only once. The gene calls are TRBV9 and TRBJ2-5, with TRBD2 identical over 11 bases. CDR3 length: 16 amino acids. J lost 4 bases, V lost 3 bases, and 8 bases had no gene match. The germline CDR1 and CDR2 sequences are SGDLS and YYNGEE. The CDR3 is CASSDSGGGAGETQYF. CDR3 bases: TGTGCCAGCAGCGATAGCGGGGGGGGTGCCGGAGAGACCCAGTACTTC.

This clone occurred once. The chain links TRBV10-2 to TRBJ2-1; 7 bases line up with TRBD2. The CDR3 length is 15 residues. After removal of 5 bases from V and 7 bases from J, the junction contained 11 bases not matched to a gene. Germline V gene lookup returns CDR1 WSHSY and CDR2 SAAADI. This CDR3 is CASSSGLGAGNEQFF. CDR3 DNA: TGCGCCAGCAGTTCAGGACTAGGGGCGGGGAATGAGCAGTTCTTC.

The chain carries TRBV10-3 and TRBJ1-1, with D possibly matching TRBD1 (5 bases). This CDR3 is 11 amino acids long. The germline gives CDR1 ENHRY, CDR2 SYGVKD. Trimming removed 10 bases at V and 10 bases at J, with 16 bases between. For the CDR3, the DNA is TGTGCCACCATGACCGGGACGCGAGCTTTCTTT. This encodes CATMTGTRAFF.

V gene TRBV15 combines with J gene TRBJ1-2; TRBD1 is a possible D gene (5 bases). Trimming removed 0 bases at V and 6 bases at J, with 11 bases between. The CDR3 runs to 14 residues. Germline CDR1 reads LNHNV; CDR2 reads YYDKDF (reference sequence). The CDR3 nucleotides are TGTGCCACCAGCAGAGATGGACAAGGGGATGGCTACACCTTC. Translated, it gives CATSRDGQGDGYTF.

The CDR3 nucleotides read TGTGCTAGTGGTTTGGCTTCCACCCGCCGGATCCAAGAGACCCAGTACTTC. This gives the protein CASGLASTRRIQETQYF. V gene TRBV12-5 combines with J gene TRBJ2-5; D ambiguous. The CDR3 is 17 residues long. V shed 1 base and J shed 1 base, with 16 bases lying between them. Germline CDR1 and CDR2: LGHNT and FRNRAP.

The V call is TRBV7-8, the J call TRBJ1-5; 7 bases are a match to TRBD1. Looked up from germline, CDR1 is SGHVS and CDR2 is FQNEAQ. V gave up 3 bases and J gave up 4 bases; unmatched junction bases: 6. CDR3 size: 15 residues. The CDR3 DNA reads TGTGCCAGCAGCTTGGCGGGACAGATGAATCAGCCCCAGCATTTT. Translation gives CASSLAGQMNQPQHF. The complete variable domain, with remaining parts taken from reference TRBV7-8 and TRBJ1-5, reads GAGVSQSPRYKVAKRGQDVALRCDPISGHVSLFWYQQALGQGPEFLTYFQNEAQLDKSGLPSDRFFAERPEGSVSTLKIQRTQQEDSAVYLCASSLAGQMNQPQHFGDGTRLSIL.

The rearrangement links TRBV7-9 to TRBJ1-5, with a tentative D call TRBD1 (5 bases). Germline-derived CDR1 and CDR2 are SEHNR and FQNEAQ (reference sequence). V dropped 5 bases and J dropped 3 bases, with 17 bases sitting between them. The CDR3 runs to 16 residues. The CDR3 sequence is CASSHKGAGNNQPQHF. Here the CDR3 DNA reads TGTGCCAGCAGCCATAAAGGGGCAGGGAACAATCAGCCCCAGCATTTT.